These 9 T cell receptor beta chains share one sample of origin, sequenced in a study of cytomegalovirus exposure and HLA in healthy donors. Amplification used 60 Vbeta primers and 13 Jbeta primers. This table comes from immunoSEQ multiplex PCR, and its TCRdb copy is limited to in-frame clones, with some not included. The data contain some 140,000 clones, approximately 80% of them singletons. The sequenced sample was PBMCs. These receptors were obtained from a woman between 45 and 60 years old in good health and CMV-seropositive.

CDR3 sequence reads: CASSDERGGGVTQYF. CDR3 in DNA: TGTGCCAGCAGTGATGAGCGGGGGGGCGGTGTGACCCAGTACTTC. The chain links TRBV2 to TRBJ2-5, with TRBD2 matching over 10 bases. J lost 7 bases, V lost 3 bases, and 8 bases had no gene match. Germline V CDR1 and CDR2: SNHLY, FYNNEI. This CDR3 contains 15 residues.

The V and J genes are TRBV19 and TRBJ2-3, with TRBD2 matching 14 bases. CDR3 length equals 14 residues. Germline assignment: CDR1 LNHDA and CDR2 SQIVND (reference sequence). With V trimmed by 10 bases and J by 6 bases, 6 bases remained unmatched. CDR3 coding DNA: TGTGCCACCGGGACTAGCGGGGGCGGGGATACGCAGTATTTT. It yields the protein CATGTSGGGDTQYF.

The V and J genes are TRBV29-1 and TRBJ1-2, with 8 bases matching TRBD1. The CDR3 runs to 12 residues. V shed 5 bases and J 8 bases; nucleotides not matched to a gene: 7. From germline, CDR1 is SQVTM and CDR2 ANQGSEA. CDR3 sequence (DNA): TGCAGCGTTCCTCAGGGGGCAGGCGGCTACACCTTC. Translating it yields CSVPQGAGGYTF. The full variable domain, in which reference TRBV29-1 and TRBJ1-2 provide the parts outside the CDR3, is SAVISQKPSRDICQRGTSLTIQCQVDSQVTMMFWYRQQPGQSLTLIATANQGSEATYESGFVIDKFPISRPNLTFSTLTVSNMSPEDSSIYLCSVPQGAGGYTFGSGTRLTVV.

This rearrangement joins TRBV5-1 to TRBJ2-2; TRBD1 aligns across 11 bases. The CDR3 is made up of 15 amino acids. Germline loops: CDR1 SGHRS, CDR2 YFSETQ. J gave up 5 bases and V 0 bases, and 0 bases lay outside the gene matches. As DNA, the CDR3 is TGCGCCAGCAGCTTGGGGGACAGGGGGACCGGGGAGCTGTTTTTT. Its translation is CASSLGDRGTGELFF.

Turning to this clone: Compared with germline, one end of the junction differs, possibly owing to a read error. The chain has TRBV30 and TRBJ1-6, with 12 nucleotides matching TRBD1. The length of the CDR3 is 11 residues. CDR1 is GTSNPN and CDR2 is SVGIG in the germline V gene (reference sequence). The CDR3 region has the DNA TGTGCCTGGAGTGCGGGACAGGGGGCCGACTTT. Protein sequence: CAWSAGQGADF.

This chain joins TRBV11-1 and TRBJ2-1; the match to TRBD2 covers 7 bases. The trim removed 5 bases at V and 0 bases at J, leaving 7 bases unmatched. Germline V gives CDR1 SGHAT, CDR2 FQDESV (reference sequence). The CDR3 has 16 residues. Written as DNA, the CDR3 is TGTGCCAGCAGCGCAGAAGCGGGGAGCTCCTACAATGAGCAGTTCTTC. Its protein is CASSAEAGSSYNEQFF.

The genes are TRBV2 and TRBJ1-1; TRBD1 might be the D (6 bases). Per the germline V gene, CDR1 is SNHLY and CDR2 is FYNNEI. Trimming took 6 bases from V and 1 from J, leaving 12 bases between them. The CDR3 has 14 residues. CDR3 nucleotide sequence: TGTGCCAGCAGCCGGGACACCTCGAACACTGAAGCTTTCTTT. Its protein product is CASSRDTSNTEAFF.

This clone was seen once. The chain has TRBV5-6 and TRBJ2-1; 9 nucleotides line up with TRBD2. Germline V CDR1 and CDR2: SGHDT, YYEEEE. CDR3 length: 16 amino acids. After removal of 3 bases from V and 0 bases from J, the junction contained 4 bases not matched to a gene. The chain's CDR3 is CASSSLAGSSYNEQFF. DNA of the CDR3: TGTGCCAGCAGCTCTCTAGCGGGGAGCTCCTACAATGAGCAGTTCTTC.

In DNA, the CDR3 is TGCGCCAGCAGCTTGGGCGCTAGCGGGGGACGCAATGAGCAGTTCTTC. Translated, it gives CASSLGASGGRNEQFF. The rearrangement links TRBV5-1 to TRBJ2-1; 10 bases map to TRBD2. Germline CDR1 SGHRS, CDR2 YFSETQ. V lost 0 bases and J lost 6; bases outside the gene matches: 6. The CDR3 has 16 amino acids.